The clone carrying this T cell receptor beta chain was counted ten times or more. These data come from a study of Graves' ophthalmopathy and Graves' hyperthyroidism. Germline CDR1 reads ENHRY; CDR2 reads SYGVKD. V shed 4 bases and J 0 bases; nucleotides not matched to a gene: 3. This CDR3 region has 18 residues. Amplification targeted the TCR beta CDR3 regions, with RNA transcripts as the source material. First-round RT-PCR relied on HTBI primers, and a second-round multiplex PCR came next. TCRdb passed the multiplex PCR reads through MiXCR, listing each CDR3 protein once. The sample contains 900,000 to 1,200,000 distinct CDR3 sequences, about 35% of which appear only once. Hyperthyroidism patients, all newly diagnosed, had under 2 months' duration and ages of 18 to 65. Uncontrolled infections, pregnancy, lactation or other autoimmune diseases led to patient exclusion. Thyroid ultrasound, orbital computed tomography, TRAb, serum thyroxine and clinical symptoms formed the basis of diagnosis.

The source is an adult man with Graves' hyperthyroidism. The sequenced material came from peripheral blood or thyroid tissue (not recorded which). The genes are TRBV10-3 and TRBJ2-2; 15 nucleotides align to TRBD2. The CDR3: CAISVGLAGGANTGELFF. CDR3 DNA: TGTGCCATCAGTGTGGGACTAGCGGGAGGCGCGAACACCGGGGAGCTGTTTTTT.